This entry lists 14 T cell receptor beta chains sequenced from one sample in a study of cytomegalovirus exposure and HLA in healthy donors. Profiled with immunoSEQ multiplex PCR; TCRdb holds only in-frame clones, not every one. The sample contains some 170,000 clones, more than 70% of which appear only once. Sequences were obtained from PBMCs. These receptors all stem from a man aged 30-40 years in good health and CMV-seropositive.

The chain has TRBV6-5 and TRBJ1-1, with D perhaps matching TRBD1 (5 bases). Looked up from germline, CDR1 is MNHEY and CDR2 is SVGAGI. The CDR3 loop spans 13 amino acids. V was cut by 6 bases and J by 5 bases, with 13 bases left in between. CDR3 sequence (DNA): TGTGCCAGCAGCCAGGGACTGATTACTGAAGCTTTCTTT. It yields the protein CASSQGLITEAFF.

This chain joins TRBV30 and TRBJ1-2; 7 nucleotides align to TRBD1. Germline-derived CDR1 and CDR2 are GTSNPN and SVGIG (reference sequence). J was trimmed by 7 bases and V by 0 bases; bases with no gene match: 5. This CDR3 has 13 amino acids. The CDR3 nucleotides are TGTGCCTGGAGTGTAGGGGGCGCGGGTGGCTACACCTTC. Amino acid sequence: CAWSVGGAGGYTF.

The rearrangement links TRBV2 to TRBJ2-5; D might be TRBD2 (6 bases). The CDR3 runs 12 residues. V was cut by 8 bases and J by 3 bases, with 10 bases left in between. Germline V gene lookup returns CDR1 SNHLY and CDR2 FYNNEI. CDR3 nucleotides: TGTGCCAGCGGGGGACTCGAAGAGACCCAGTACTTC. Its translation: CASGGLEETQYF.

The V and J genes are TRBV7-9 and TRBJ2-1, with D possibly being TRBD2 (8 bases). The V and J ends lost 5 bases and 4 bases respectively, with 18 bases between them. The CDR3 sequence is 16 residues long. Germline V lookup: CDR1 SEHNR, CDR2 FQNEAQ (reference sequence). CDR3 bases: TGTGCCAGCAGCGGCGGGAGGACAGGCCTGTACAATGAGCAGTTCTTC. The encoded protein is CASSGGRTGLYNEQFF.

The table lists this clone with a count of one. The chain uses TRBV25-1 and TRBJ2-1; D possibly corresponds to TRBD2 (7 bases). Trimming removed 5 bases from V and 8 bases from J, with 22 bases in between. The length of the CDR3 is 16 residues. The V gene's germline CDR1 is MGHDK and CDR2 SYGVNS. In nucleotides, the CDR3 is TGTGCCAGCAGTCCTCATGGGGGCGGGAGTAGCGATGAGCAGTTCTTC. Translating it yields CASSPHGGGSSDEQFF.

The gene calls are TRBV7-9 and TRBJ2-1, with TRBD2 matching over 15 bases. Looked up from germline, CDR1 is SEHNR and CDR2 is FQNEAQ (reference sequence). V lost 4 bases, J lost 0 bases, and 7 bases stayed unmatched. This CDR3 is 19 amino acids long. The CDR3: CASSSTGTSGRYSYNEQFF. CDR3 nucleotides: TGTGCCAGCAGCTCCACCGGGACTAGCGGGAGGTACTCCTACAATGAGCAGTTCTTC.

V is TRBV7-9 and J is TRBJ2-3; 9 nucleotides match TRBD1. The CDR3 has 15 amino acids. CDR1 and CDR2 (germline): SEHNR, FQNEAQ (reference sequence). V gave up 4 bases and J gave up 2 bases; unmatched junction bases: 4. The CDR3 coding sequence is TGTGCCAGCAGCTCCCGGGACAGGGCCACAGATACGCAGTATTTT. Protein product: CASSSRDRATDTQYF.

The chain carries TRBV29-1 and TRBJ2-7; D not certain. The V and J ends lost 7 bases and 3 bases respectively, with 16 bases between them. Germline V gives CDR1 SQVTM, CDR2 ANQGSEA. This CDR3 region has 13 residues. CDR3 protein: CSAYAPLSYEQYF. The DNA of the CDR3 is TGCAGCGCCTATGCCCCCCTAAGCTACGAGCAGTACTTC.

V and J are TRBV9 and TRBJ2-7; possibly TRBD1 for D (5 bases). Germline assignment: CDR1 SGDLS and CDR2 YYNGEE. The CDR3 extends over 16 amino acids. The germline V and J ends were trimmed by 3 bases and 5 bases, with 21 bases remaining between them. The CDR3 DNA reads TGTGCCAGCAGCGAGAGCCTATCCAGGGAAATTCACGAGCAGTACTTC. Translating gives CASSESLSREIHEQYF.

The genes are TRBV7-9 and TRBJ1-2; D is perhaps TRBD1 (5 bases). The germline V and J ends were trimmed by 5 bases and 7 bases, with 17 bases remaining between them. The CDR3 runs 14 residues. The germline CDR1 and CDR2 sequences are SEHNR and FQNEAQ (reference sequence). CDR3 sequence reads: CASSPGAAGSGYTF. For the CDR3, the DNA is TGTGCCAGCAGCCCCGGGGCCGCGGGGAGTGGCTACACCTTC. Full variable domain (remainder filled in from reference TRBV7-9 and TRBJ1-2): DTGVSQNPRHKITKRGQNVTFRCDPISEHNRLYWYRQTLGQGPEFLTYFQNEAQLEKSRLLSDRFSAERPKGSFSTLEIQRTEQGDSAMYLCASSPGAAGSGYTFGSGTRLTVV.

This clone appeared once. This chain links TRBV5-4 with TRBJ1-4; D is perhaps TRBD1 (6 bases). Germline V CDR1 and CDR2: SGHNT, YYREEE (reference sequence). V lost 3 bases to trimming and J lost 4 bases, with 16 bases between them. The CDR3 totals 16 residues. The CDR3 nucleotides are TGTGCCAGCAGCTCCCGAGGAGGACAGATTAATGAAAAACTGTTTTTT. Its protein is CASSSRGGQINEKLFF.

The V call is TRBV4-1, the J call TRBJ2-7; 7 bases fit TRBD1. After removal of 4 bases from V and 3 bases from J, the junction contained 15 bases not matched to a gene. The V gene's germline CDR1 is MGHRA and CDR2 YSYEKL. This CDR3 spans 17 amino acids. CDR3: CASSPQRHRDSLYEQYF. The CDR3 nucleotides are TGCGCCAGCAGCCCGCAACGACACCGGGACAGCCTCTACGAGCAGTACTTC.

The rearrangement links TRBV10-2 to TRBJ2-3; 9 bases fit TRBD2. This CDR3 has 15 residues. Germline lookup yields CDR1 WSHSY and CDR2 SAAADI. Trimming cost V 6 bases and J 5 bases; bases outside gene matches: 9. The CDR3 DNA is TGCGCCAGCAGATCTAGCGGGGCTACGGGAGATACGCAGTATTTT. Translating it yields CASRSSGATGDTQYF.

This chain uses TRBV9 with TRBJ2-2; perhaps TRBD1 as D (5 bases). The V gene's germline CDR1 is SGDLS and CDR2 YYNGEE. The CDR3 is 16 residues long. Between the trimmed V and J ends, which lost 0 bases and 4 bases, there was a span of 13 bases. The CDR3 nucleotides are TGTGCCAGCAGCGTAGATCAGGGTCGGATCACCGGGGAGCTGTTTTTT. Its translation: CASSVDQGRITGELFF.